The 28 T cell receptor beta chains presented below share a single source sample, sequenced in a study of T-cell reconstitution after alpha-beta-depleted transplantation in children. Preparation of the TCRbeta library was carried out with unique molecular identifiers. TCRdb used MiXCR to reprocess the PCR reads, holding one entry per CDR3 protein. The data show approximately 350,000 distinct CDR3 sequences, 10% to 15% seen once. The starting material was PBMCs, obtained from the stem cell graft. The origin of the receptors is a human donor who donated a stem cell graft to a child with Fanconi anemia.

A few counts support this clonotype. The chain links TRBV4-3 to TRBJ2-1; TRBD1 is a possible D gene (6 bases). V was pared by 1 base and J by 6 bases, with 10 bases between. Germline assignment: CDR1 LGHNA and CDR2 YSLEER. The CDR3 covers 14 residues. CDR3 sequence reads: CASSQAGTRNEQFF. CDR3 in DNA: TGCGCCAGCAGCCAAGCGGGGACACGCAATGAGCAGTTCTTC.

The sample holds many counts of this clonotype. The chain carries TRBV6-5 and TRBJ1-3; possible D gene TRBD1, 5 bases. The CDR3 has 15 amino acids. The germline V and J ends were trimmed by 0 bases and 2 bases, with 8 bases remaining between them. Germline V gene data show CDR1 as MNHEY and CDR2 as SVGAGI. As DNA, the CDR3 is TGTGCCAGCAGTTACTCCTACAGGACTGGAAACACCATATATTTT. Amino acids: CASSYSYRTGNTIYF.

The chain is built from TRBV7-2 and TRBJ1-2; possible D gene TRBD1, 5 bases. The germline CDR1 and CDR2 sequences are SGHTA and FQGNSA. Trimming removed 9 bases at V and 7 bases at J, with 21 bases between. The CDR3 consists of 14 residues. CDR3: CASQFPGAGGGYTF. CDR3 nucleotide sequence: TGTGCCAGTCAATTCCCCGGGGCTGGAGGTGGCTACACCTTC.

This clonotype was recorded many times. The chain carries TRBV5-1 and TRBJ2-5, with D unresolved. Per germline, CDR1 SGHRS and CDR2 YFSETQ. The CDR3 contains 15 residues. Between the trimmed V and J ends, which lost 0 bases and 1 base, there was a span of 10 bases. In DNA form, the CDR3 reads TGCGCCAGCAGCTTGGTTGGGGTTATCCAAGAGACCCAGTACTTC. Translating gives CASSLVGVIQETQYF.

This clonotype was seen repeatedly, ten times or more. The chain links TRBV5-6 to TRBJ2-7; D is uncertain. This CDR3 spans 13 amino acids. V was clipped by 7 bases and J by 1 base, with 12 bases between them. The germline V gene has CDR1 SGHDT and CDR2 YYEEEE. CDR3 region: CASRQVGSYEQYV. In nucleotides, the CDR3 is TGTGCCAGCCGTCAGGTGGGTTCCTACGAGCAGTACGTC.

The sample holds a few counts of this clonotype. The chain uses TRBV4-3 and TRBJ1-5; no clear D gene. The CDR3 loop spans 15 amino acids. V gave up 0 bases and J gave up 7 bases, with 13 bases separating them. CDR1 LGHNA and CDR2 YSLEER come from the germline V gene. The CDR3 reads CASSQDSRGRQPQHF. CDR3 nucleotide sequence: TGCGCCAGCAGCCAAGATAGTCGGGGAAGGCAGCCCCAGCATTTT.

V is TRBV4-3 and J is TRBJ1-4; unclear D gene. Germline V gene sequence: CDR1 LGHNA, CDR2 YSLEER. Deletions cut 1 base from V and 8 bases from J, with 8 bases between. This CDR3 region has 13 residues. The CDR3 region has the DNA TGCGCCAGCAGCCAAGGAGGGAAGGAAAAACTGTTTTTT. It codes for CASSQGGKEKLFF.

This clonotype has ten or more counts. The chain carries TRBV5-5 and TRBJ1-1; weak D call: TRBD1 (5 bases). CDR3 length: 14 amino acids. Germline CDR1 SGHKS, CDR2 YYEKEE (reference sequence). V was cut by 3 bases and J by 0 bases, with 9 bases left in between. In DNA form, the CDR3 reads TGTGCCAGCAGCTGGGGGGGGGTGAACACTGAAGCTTTCTTT. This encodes CASSWGGVNTEAFF.

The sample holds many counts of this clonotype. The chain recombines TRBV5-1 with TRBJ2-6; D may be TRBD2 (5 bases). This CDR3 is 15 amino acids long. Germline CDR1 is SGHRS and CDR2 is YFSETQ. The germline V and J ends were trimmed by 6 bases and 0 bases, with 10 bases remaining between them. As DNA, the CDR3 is TGCGCCAGCATCCCTAGCCCCTCTGGGGCCAACGTCCTGACTTTC. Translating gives CASIPSPSGANVLTF. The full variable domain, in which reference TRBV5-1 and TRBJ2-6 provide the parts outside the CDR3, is KAGVTQTPRYLIKTRGQQVTLSCSPISGHRSVSWYQQTPGQGLQFLFEYFSETQRNKGNFPGRFSGRQFSNSRSEMNVSTLELGDSALYLCASIPSPSGANVLTFGAGSRLTVL.

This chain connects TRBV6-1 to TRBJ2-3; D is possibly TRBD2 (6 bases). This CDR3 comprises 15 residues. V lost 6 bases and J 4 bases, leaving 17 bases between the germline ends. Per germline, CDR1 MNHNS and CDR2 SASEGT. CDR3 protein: CASSAGPQRADTQYF. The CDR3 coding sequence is TGTGCCAGCAGCGCGGGGCCCCAAAGAGCAGATACGCAGTATTTT.

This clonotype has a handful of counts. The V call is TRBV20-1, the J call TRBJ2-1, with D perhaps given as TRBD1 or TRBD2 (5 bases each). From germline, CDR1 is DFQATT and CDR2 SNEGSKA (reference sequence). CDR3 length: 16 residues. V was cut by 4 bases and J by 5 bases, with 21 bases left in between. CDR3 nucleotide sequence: TGCAGTGCTAACTCCCCTCGGGGCTCTACGGACAATGAGCAGTTCTTC. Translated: CSANSPRGSTDNEQFF.

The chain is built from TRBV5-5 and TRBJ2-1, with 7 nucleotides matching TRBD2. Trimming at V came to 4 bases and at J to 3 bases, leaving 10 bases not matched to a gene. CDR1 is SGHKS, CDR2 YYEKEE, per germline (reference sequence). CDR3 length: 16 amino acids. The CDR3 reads CASSLIPSGDYNEQFF. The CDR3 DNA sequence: TGTGCCAGCAGCCTAATCCCCAGCGGGGACTACAATGAGCAGTTCTTC.

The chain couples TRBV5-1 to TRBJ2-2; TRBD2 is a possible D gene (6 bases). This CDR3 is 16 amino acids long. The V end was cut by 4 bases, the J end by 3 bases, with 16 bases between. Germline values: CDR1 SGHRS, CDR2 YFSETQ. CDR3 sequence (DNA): TGCGCCAGCAGCGCCCTCGGGCCGGGAGACACCGGGGAGCTGTTTTTT. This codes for CASSALGPGDTGELFF.

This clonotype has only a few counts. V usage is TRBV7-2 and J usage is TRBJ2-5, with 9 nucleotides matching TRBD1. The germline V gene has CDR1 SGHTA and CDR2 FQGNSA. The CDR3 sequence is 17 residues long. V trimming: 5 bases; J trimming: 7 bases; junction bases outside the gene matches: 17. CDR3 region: CASSKGGQGSVEATQYF. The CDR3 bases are TGTGCCAGCAGCAAAGGGGGACAGGGTTCAGTTGAAGCGACCCAGTACTTC.

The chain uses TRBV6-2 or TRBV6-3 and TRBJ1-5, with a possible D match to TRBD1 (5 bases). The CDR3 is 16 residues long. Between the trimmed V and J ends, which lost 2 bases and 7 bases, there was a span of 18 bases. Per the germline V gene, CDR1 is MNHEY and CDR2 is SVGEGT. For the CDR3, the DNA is TGTGCCAGCAGTTACCCGAGGGACTATCTACGACAGCCCCAGCATTTT. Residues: CASSYPRDYLRQPQHF.

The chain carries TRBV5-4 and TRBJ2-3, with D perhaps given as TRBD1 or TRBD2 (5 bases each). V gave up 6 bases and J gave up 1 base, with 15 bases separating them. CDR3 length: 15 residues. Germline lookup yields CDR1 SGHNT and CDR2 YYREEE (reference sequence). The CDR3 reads CASTTALGGTDTQYF. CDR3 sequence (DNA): TGTGCCAGCACAACGGCACTGGGGGGCACAGATACGCAGTATTTT.

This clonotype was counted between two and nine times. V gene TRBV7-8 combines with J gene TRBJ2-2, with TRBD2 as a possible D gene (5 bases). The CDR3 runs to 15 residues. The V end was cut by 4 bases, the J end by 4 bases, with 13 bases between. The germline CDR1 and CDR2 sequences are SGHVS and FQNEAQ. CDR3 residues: CASSSRDFGTGELFF. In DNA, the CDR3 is TGTGCCAGCAGCTCGAGGGATTTTGGCACCGGGGAGCTGTTTTTT.

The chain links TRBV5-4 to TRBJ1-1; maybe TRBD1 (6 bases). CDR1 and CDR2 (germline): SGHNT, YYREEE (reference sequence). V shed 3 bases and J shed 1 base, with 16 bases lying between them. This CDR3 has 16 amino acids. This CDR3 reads CASSSPSRGANTEAFF. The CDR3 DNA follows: TGTGCCAGCAGCTCGCCTTCTCGGGGGGCGAACACTGAAGCTTTCTTT.

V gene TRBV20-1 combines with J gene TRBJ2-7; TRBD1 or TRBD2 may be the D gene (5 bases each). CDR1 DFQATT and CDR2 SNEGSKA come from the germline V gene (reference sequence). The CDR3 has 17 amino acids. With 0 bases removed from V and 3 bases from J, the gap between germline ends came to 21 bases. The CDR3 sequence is CSARDYRPGTAVYEQYV. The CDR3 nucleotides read TGCAGTGCTAGAGATTACCGTCCCGGGACGGCAGTCTACGAGCAGTACGTC.

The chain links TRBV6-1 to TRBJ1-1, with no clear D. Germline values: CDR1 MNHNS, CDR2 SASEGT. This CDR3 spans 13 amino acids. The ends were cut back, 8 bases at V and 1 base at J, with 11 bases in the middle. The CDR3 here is CASRRFPNTEAFF. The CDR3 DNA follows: TGTGCCAGCCGTAGGTTCCCGAACACTGAAGCTTTCTTT.

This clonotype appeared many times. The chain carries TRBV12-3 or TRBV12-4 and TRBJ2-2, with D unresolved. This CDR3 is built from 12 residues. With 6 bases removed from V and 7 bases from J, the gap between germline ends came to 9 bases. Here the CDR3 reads CASSPRRGELFF. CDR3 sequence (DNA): TGTGCCAGCAGCCCTCGACGCGGGGAGCTGTTTTTT.

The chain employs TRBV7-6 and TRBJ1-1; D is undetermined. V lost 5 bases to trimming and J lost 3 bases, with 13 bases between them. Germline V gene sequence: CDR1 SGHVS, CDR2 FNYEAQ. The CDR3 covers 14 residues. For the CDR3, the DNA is TGTGCCAGCAGCGGGAGTGGAGGTTACACTGAAGCTTTCTTT. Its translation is CASSGSGGYTEAFF.

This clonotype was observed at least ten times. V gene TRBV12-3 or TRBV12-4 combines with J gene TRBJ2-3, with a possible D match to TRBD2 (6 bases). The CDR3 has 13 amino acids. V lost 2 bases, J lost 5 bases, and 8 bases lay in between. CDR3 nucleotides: TGTGCCAGCAGTTTAAGGCGGGGAGATACGCAGTATTTT. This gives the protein CASSLRRGDTQYF.

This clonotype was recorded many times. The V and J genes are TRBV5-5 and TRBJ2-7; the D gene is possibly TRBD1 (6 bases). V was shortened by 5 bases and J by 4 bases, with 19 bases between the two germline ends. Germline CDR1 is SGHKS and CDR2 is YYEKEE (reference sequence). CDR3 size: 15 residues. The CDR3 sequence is CASSQELDRTYEQYV. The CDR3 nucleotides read TGTGCCAGCAGTCAGGAACTGGACAGAACTTACGAGCAGTACGTC.

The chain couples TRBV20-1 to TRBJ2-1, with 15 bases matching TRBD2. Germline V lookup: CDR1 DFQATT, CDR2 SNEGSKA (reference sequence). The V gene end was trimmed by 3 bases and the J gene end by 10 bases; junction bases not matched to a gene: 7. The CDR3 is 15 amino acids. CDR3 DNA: TGCAGTGCTAGCAAGGGACTAGCGGGGGGAGGGGAGCAGTTCTTC. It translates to CSASKGLAGGGEQFF.

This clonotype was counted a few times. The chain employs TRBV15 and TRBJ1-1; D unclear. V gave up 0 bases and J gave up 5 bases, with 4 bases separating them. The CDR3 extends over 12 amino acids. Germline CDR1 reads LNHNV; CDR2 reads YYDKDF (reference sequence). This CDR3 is CATSRDQTEAFF. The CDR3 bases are TGTGCCACCAGCAGAGATCAAACTGAAGCTTTCTTT. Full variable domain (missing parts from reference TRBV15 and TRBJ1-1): DAMVIQNPRYQVTQFGKPVTLSCSQTLNHNVMYWYQQKSSQAPKLLFHYYDKDFNNEADTPDNFQSRRPNTSFCFLDIRSPGLGDTAMYLCATSRDQTEAFFGQGTRLTVV.

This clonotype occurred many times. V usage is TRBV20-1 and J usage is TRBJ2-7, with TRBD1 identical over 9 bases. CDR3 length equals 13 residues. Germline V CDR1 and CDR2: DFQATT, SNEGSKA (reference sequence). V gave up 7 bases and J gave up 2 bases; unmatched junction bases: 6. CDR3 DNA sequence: TGCAGTGTTACCGGGACAGGGACCTACGAGCAGTACTTC. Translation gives CSVTGTGTYEQYF.

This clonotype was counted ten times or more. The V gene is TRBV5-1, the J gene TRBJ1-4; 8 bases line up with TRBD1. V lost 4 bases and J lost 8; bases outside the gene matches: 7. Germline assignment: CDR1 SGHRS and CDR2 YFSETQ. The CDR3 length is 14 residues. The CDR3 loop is CASSPGTGAEKLFF. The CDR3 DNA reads TGCGCCAGCAGCCCCGGGACAGGAGCCGAAAAACTGTTTTTT.